This T cell receptor (beta chain) was sequenced during a study of shared clonotypes between healthy human individuals. Germline loops: CDR1 MNHEY, CDR2 SVGAGI. The V end was cut by 4 bases, the J end by 2 bases, with 11 bases between. This CDR3 has 14 amino acids. TCRdb's copy holds only in-frame clones and misses some; the assay was immunoSEQ multiplex PCR. The data contain 1,100,000 or so clones, more than 75% of them singletons. Sample: memory CD4+ T cells from PBMCs. Subset of the sample: CD45RA-negative fraction. The J gene is TRBJ1-2, the V gene TRBV6-5; no definite D call. The sequence derives from a man in his late teens or twenties in good health. Some clones in this sample may be carry-over from other donors' samples. This CDR3 is CASSFRKENYGYTF. The CDR3 region has the DNA TGTGCCAGCAGTTTTCGGAAGGAGAACTATGGCTACACCTTC.